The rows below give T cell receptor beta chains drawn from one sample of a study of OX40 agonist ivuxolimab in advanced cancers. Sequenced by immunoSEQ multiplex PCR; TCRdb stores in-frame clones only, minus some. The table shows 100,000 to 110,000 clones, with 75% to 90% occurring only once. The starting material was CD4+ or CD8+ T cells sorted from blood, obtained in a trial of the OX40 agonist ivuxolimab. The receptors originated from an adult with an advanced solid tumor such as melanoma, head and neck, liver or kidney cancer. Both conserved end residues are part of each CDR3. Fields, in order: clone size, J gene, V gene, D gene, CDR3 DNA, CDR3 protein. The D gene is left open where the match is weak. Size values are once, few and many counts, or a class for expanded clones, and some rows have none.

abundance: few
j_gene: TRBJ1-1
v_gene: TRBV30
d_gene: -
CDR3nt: TGTGCCTGGAGAGAGGACCCCGACACTGAAGCTTTCTTT
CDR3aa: CAWREDPDTEAFF

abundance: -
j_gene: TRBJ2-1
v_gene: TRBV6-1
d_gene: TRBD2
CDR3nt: TGTGCCAGCAGTGTTGCGCGGGGGGGCCCTGATGAGCAGTTCTTC
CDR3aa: CASSVARGGPDEQFF

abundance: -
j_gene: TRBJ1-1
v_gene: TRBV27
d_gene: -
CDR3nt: TGTGCCAGCAGTTTATCGATAGGCCTCCGGGCTTTCTTT
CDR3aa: CASSLSIGLRAFF

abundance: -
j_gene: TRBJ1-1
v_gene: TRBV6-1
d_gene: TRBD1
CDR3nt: TGTGCCAGCAGTGCCCAGGGGGTTATGACCACTGAAGCTTTCTTT
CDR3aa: CASSAQGVMTTEAFF

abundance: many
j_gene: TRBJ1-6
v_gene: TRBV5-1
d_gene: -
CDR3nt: TGCGCCAGCAGCTTGGACGGGATTGCCAACTCACCCCTCCACTTT
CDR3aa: CASSLDGIANSPLHF

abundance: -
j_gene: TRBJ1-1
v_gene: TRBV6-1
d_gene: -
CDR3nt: TGTGCCAGCGGAAACATGAACACTGAAGCTTTCTTT
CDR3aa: CASGNMNTEAFF

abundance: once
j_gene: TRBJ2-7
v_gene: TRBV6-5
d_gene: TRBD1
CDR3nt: TGTGCCAGCAGGGGGACAGGGAAAGACCACGAGCAGTACTTC
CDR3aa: CASRGTGKDHEQYF

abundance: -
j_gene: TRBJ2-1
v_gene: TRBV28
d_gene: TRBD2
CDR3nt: TGTGCCAGCAGGAAACTAGCGGGAGTGGATGAGCAGTTCTTC
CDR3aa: CASRKLAGVDEQFF

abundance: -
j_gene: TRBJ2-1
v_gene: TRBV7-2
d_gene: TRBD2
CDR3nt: TGTGCCAGCAGCTTATGGGGGCTAGCGGGAGCGAACGACAATGAGCAGTTCTTC
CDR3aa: CASSLWGLAGANDNEQFF

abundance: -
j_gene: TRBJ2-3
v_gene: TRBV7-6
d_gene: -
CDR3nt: TGTGCCAGCAGCTTAGCGTCGCAGGGGGGATCAGGAAATACGCAGTATTTT
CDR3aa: CASSLASQGGSGNTQYF

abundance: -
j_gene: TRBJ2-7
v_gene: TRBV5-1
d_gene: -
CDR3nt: TGCGCCAGCAGCCAAGGACTGGGGGGCTCCTACGAGCAGTACTTC
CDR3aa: CASSQGLGGSYEQYF

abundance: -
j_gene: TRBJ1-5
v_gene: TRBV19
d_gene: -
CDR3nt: TGTGCCAGTAGGATGGGAGGCAATCAGCCCCAGCATTTT
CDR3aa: CASRMGGNQPQHF

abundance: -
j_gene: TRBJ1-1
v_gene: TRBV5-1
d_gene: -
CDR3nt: TGCGCCAGCAGCTTGGAGACAAACTCGAACACTGAAGCTTTCTTT
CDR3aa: CASSLETNSNTEAFF

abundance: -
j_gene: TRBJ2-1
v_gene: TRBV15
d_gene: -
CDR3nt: TGTGCCACCAGCAGAGCATCCGGAGGTGAGCAGTTCTTC
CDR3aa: CATSRASGGEQFF

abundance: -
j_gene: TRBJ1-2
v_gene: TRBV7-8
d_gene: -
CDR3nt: TGTGCCAGCAGCTTAGACAGGGTCTATGGCTACACCTTC
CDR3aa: CASSLDRVYGYTF

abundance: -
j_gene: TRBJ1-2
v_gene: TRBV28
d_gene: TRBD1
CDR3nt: TGTGCCAGCTGGGACAGCAGATCCTATGGCTACACCTTC
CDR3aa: CASWDSRSYGYTF

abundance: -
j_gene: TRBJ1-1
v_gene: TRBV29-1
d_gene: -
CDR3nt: TGCAGCGTCAGTCTTTGGAGGGCAGGAAAGAACACTGAAGCTTTCTTT
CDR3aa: CSVSLWRAGKNTEAFF

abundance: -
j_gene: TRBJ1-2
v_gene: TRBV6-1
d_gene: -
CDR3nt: TGTGCCAGCTCTCTTTTAATTGATGGCTACACCTTC
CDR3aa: CASSLLIDGYTF

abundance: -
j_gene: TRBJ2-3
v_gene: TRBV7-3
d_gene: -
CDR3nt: TGTGCCAGCAGCTTAAGGTTGGGTCAGACGTCTGCGCAGTATTTT
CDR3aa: CASSLRLGQTSAQYF

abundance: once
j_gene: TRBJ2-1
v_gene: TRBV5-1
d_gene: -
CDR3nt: TGCGCCAGCAGGAGTCCAGGAGGCCACTACAATGAGCAGTTCTTC
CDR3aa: CASRSPGGHYNEQFF

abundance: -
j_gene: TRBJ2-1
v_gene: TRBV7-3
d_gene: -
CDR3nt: TGTGCCAGCAGCTTAGGGGGCCACTCCTACAATGAGCAGTTCTTC
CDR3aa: CASSLGGHSYNEQFF

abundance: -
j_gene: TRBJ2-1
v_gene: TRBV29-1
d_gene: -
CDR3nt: TGCAGCGTTGCGGGTACGGAGGTCTCCCCCTACAATGAGCAGTTCTTC
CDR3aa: CSVAGTEVSPYNEQFF

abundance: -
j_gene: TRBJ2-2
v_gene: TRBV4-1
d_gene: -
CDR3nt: TGCGCCAGCAGCCAAGACCCCAATTTGAGGGAGCTGTTTTTT
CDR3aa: CASSQDPNLRELFF

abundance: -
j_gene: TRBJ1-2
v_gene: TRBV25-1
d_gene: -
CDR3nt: TGTGCCAGCAGTGAACTAGCTAACTATGGCTACACCTTC
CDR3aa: CASSELANYGYTF

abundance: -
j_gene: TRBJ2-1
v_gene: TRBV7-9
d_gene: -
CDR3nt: TGTGCCAGCAGCTACGAGGGAGTTAACAATGAGCAGTTCTTC
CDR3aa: CASSYEGVNNEQFF

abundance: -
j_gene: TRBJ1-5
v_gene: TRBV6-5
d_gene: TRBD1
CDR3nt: TGTGCCAGCAGTTACACAGGGGGAAGCAATCAGCCCCAGCATTTT
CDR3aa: CASSYTGGSNQPQHF

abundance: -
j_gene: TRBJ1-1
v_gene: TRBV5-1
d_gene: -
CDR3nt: TGCGCCAGCAGCGCGTCAGGAGCTTGGACTGAAGCTTTCTTT
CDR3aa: CASSASGAWTEAFF

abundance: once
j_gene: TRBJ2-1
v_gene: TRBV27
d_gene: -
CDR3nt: TGTGCCAGCAGTTTATTGGCAGGTACTGGCGAGCAGTTCTTC
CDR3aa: CASSLLAGTGEQFF

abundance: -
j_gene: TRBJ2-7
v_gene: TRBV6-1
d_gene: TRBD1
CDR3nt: TGTGCCAGCAGTGCTGCGGACAGGGGACATTTCTACGAGCAGTACTTC
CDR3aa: CASSAADRGHFYEQYF

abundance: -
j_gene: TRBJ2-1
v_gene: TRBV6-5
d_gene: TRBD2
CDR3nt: TGTGCCAGCAGTTACTCGGGAGGGACGGCAAACACTGAGCAGTTCTTC
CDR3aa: CASSYSGGTANTEQFF

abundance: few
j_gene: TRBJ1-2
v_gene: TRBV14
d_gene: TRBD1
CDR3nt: TGTGCCAGCAGCCAAGATTTAAGGACAGGGTACGGCTACACCTTC
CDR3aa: CASSQDLRTGYGYTF

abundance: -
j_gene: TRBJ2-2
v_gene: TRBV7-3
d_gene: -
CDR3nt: TGTGCCAGCAGCTCCACGGGGGGCGTTGGAGGGGAGCTGTTTTTT
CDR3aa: CASSSTGGVGGELFF

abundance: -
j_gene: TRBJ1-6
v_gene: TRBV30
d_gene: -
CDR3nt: TGTGCCTGGGACAGGTTTGGGAATTCACCCCTCCACTTT
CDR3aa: CAWDRFGNSPLHF

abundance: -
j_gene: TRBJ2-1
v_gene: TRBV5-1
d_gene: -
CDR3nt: TGCGCCAGCAGCTTTTTCCCGGCGGACACGGTTTACAATGAGCAGTTCTTC
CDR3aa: CASSFFPADTVYNEQFF

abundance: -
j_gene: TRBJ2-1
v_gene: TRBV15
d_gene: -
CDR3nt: TGTGCCACCAGCCACGAGAGGTGGGGACATTATGAGCAGTTCTTC
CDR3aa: CATSHERWGHYEQFF

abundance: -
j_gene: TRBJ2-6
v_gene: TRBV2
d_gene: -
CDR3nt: TGTGCCAGCACCGGATTATCCGTAGCTGGGGCCAACGTCCTGACTTTC
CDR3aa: CASTGLSVAGANVLTF

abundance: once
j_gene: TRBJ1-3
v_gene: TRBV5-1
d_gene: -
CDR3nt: TGCGCCAGCAGCTTGGAGGGGGGCCCTGGAAACACCATATATTTT
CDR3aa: CASSLEGGPGNTIYF

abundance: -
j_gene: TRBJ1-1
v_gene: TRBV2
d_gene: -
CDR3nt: TGTGCCAGCAGTGAAGTCCCGACATTGAACACTGAAGCTTTCTTT
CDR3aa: CASSEVPTLNTEAFF

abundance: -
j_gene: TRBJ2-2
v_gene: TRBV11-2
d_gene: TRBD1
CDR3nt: TGTGCCAGCAGCTTAGTTCAGGGGGCGAACACCGGGGAGCTGTTTTTT
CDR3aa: CASSLVQGANTGELFF

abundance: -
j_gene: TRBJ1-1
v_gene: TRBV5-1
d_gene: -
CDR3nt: TGCGCCAGCAGTGTTTGGGGGCGCACTGAAGCTTTCTTT
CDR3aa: CASSVWGRTEAFF

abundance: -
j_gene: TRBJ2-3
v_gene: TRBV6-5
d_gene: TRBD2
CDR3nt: TGTGCCAGCAGTTATATACTAGCGGGGACAGATACGCAGTATTTT
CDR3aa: CASSYILAGTDTQYF

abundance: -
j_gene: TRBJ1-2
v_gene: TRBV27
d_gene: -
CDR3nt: TGTGCCAGCAGTTCCAAAGCCTTCAGGGCCTCCTTGTATGGCTACACCTTC
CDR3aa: CASSSKAFRASLYGYTF

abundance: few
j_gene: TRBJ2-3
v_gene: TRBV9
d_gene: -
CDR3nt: TGTGCCAGCAGCGTCGAGCCGGGTACAGATACGCAGTATTTT
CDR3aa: CASSVEPGTDTQYF

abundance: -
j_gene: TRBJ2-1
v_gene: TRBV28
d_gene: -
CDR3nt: TGTGCCAGCAGTTTTTGGGTCCAAGTCAATGAGCAGTTCTTC
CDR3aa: CASSFWVQVNEQFF

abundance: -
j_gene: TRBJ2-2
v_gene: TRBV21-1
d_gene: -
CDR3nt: TGTGCCAGCAGGGAAGCTAGCGGGAGTTTTACCACCGGGGAGCTGTTTTTT
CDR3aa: CASREASGSFTTGELFF

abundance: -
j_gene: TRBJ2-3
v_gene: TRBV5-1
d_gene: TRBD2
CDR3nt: TGCGCCAGCACAGAAGCGGGAGGACCCACAGATACGCAGTATTTT
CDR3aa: CASTEAGGPTDTQYF

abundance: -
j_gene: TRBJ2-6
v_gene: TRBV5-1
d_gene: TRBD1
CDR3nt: TGCGCCAGCAGCCGACAGGGAGACGGGTCCTCGGGGGCCAACGTCCTGACTTTC
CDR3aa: CASSRQGDGSSGANVLTF

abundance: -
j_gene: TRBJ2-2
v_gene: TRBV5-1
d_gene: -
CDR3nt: TGCGCCAGCACCGGGGGCTCCGGAACCGGGGAGCTGTTTTTT
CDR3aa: CASTGGSGTGELFF

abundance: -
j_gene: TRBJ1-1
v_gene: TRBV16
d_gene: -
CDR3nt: TGTGCCAGCAGCCAATCGAAACGAATGGCCACTGAAGCTTTCTTT
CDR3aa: CASSQSKRMATEAFF

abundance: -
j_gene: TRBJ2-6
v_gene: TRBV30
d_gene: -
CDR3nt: TGTGCCTGGAGTGTACCCCCCTTCAGCGTCCTGACTTTC
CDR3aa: CAWSVPPFSVLTF

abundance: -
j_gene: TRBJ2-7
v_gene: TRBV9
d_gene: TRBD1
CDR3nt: TGTGCCAGCAGCGTAGCGGACAGGGGGGACTACGAGCAGTACTTC
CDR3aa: CASSVADRGDYEQYF

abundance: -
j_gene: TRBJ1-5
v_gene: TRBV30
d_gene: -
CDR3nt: TGTGCCTGGAGTGTCAGACATAGCAATCAGCCCCAGCATTTT
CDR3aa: CAWSVRHSNQPQHF

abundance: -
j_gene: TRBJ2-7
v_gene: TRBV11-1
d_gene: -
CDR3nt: TGTGCCAGCAGCTTAGCCGGGGTCGCTTACTACGAGCAGTACTTC
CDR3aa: CASSLAGVAYYEQYF

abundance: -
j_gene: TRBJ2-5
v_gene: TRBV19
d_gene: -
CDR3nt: TGTGCCAGTAGTATATATCTCTGGGCCGCGGAGACCCAGTACTTC
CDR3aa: CASSIYLWAAETQYF

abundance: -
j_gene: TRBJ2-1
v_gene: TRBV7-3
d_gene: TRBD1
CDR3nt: TGTGCCAGCAGCCCCGAGAGGGACAGCCACAATGAGCAGTTCTTC
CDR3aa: CASSPERDSHNEQFF

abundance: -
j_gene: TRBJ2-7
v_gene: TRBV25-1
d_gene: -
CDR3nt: TGTGCCAGCAGTATGCAGGGAGCCTACGAGCAGTACTTC
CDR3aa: CASSMQGAYEQYF

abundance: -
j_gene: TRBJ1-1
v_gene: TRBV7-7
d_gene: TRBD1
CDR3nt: TGTGCCAGCAGACTCAGGGGGGGAGGCACTGAAGCTTTCTTT
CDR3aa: CASRLRGGGTEAFF